A selection of T cell receptor beta chains follows, all from one sample in a study of low-dose radiotherapy and immunotherapy resistance in tumors. Via MiXCR, TCRdb re-called the reads, giving one row per CDR3 protein. Seen here are about 52,000 distinct CDR3 sequences, 33% observed once, and the top ten hold less than 9.5%. The material was PBMCs, obtained after low-dose radiotherapy plus immunotherapy. The origin of the receptors is a male donor with rectosigmoid adenocarcinoma. CDR3s include the opening cysteine and the closing phenylalanine or tryptophan. Fields, in order: clone size, D gene, V gene, J gene, CDR3 protein, CDR3 DNA. The D gene is left open where the match is weak. Clone sizes are given selectively: once, few, many, or a class where the clone is expanded.

>many|.|TRBV5-1|TRBJ2-7
CASSLVPGASYEQYF
TGCGCCAGCAGCTTGGTTCCAGGCGCCTCCTACGAGCAGTACTTC
>many|.|TRBV7-9|TRBJ2-1
CASSRGVVDYNEQFF
TGTGCCAGCAGTCGCGGGGTGGTAGACTACAATGAGCAGTTCTTC
>.|.|TRBV12-3/TRBV12-4|TRBJ2-3
CASSIEVGATDTQYF
TGTGCCAGCAGTATCGAGGTAGGGGCCACAGATACGCAGTATTTT
>few|TRBD1|TRBV5-1|TRBJ1-1
CASSTGTGFPEAFF
TGCGCCAGCAGCACCGGGACAGGGTTTCCTGAAGCTTTCTTT
>many|.|TRBV27|TRBJ2-7
CASSLYIDIPYEQYF
TGTGCCAGCAGTTTATATATCGACATTCCCTACGAGCAGTACTTC
>many|TRBD2|TRBV19|TRBJ2-1
CASSITSGRPYNEQFF
TGTGCCAGTAGTATAACTAGCGGGAGACCCTACAATGAGCAGTTCTTC
>.|TRBD2|TRBV28|TRBJ2-1
CAAGAEPGGQFF
TGTGCCGCGGGAGCCGAGCCTGGTGGGCAGTTCTTC
>many|.|TRBV3-1|TRBJ2-5
CASSQGLVAQETQYF
TGTGCCAGCAGCCAAGGACTAGTTGCGCAAGAGACCCAGTACTTC
>many|.|TRBV7-2|TRBJ2-1
CASSLGLGGGWTNEQFF
TGTGCCAGCAGCTTAGGATTAGGGGGGGGATGGACCAATGAGCAGTTCTTC
>.|.|TRBV11-2|TRBJ2-2
CASSPTGSAAGELFF
TGTGCCAGCAGCCCCACCGGCTCCGCGGCCGGGGAGCTGTTTTTT
>many|TRBD1|TRBV6-2/TRBV6-3|TRBJ1-1
CASSYSRQGSTEAFF
TGTGCCAGCAGTTACTCGAGACAGGGTAGCACTGAAGCTTTCTTT
>many|.|TRBV29-1|TRBJ1-5
CSVEDPGTPGPQHF
TGCAGCGTTGAAGATCCTGGCACCCCCGGGCCCCAGCATTTT
>many|.|TRBV5-1|TRBJ2-7
CATAGEPASGEQYF
TGCGCCACCGCCGGCGAGCCCGCGTCGGGAGAGCAGTACTTC
>many|.|TRBV20-1|TRBJ1-5
CSASLGANQPQHF
TGCAGTGCTTCCCTGGGGGCCAATCAGCCCCAGCATTTT
>few|.|TRBV19|TRBJ2-1
CASSIVAANEQFF
TGTGCCAGTAGTATAGTGGCCGCTAATGAGCAGTTCTTC
>.|.|TRBV12-3/TRBV12-4|TRBJ1-6
CASSLREPGHSPLHF
TGTGCCAGCAGTTTAAGGGAGCCAGGCCATTCACCCCTCCACTTT
>many|.|TRBV21-1|TRBJ1-2
CASSKTQGIFNGYTF
TGTGCCAGCAGCAAAACGCAGGGTATCTTTAATGGCTACACCTTC
>many|.|TRBV6-4|TRBJ2-7
CASSRTFPSYEQYF
TGTGCCAGCAGTCGGACTTTCCCCTCCTACGAGCAGTACTTC
>.|TRBD1|TRBV5-4|TRBJ2-7
CASSRGGQDNYEQYF
TGTGCCAGCAGCCGAGGGGGACAGGACAATTACGAGCAGTACTTC
>many|TRBD2|TRBV12-3/TRBV12-4|TRBJ2-1
CASSPGTSGGNEQFF
TGTGCCAGCAGCCCCGGGACTAGCGGGGGAAATGAGCAGTTCTTC
>many|.|TRBV13|TRBJ1-2
CASSLDARSHGYTF
TGTGCCAGCAGCCTGGACGCCCGGTCCCATGGCTACACCTTC
>.|.|TRBV28|TRBJ2-2
CATTASDRAGYTGELFFFFFF
.
>many|.|TRBV7-2|TRBJ2-2
CASSQVTGSDGELFF
TGTGCCAGCAGCCAGGTCACGGGGTCCGACGGGGAGCTGTTTTTT
>many|TRBD1|TRBV28|TRBJ1-2
CASSFWQGARSYGYTF
TGTGCCAGCAGTTTTTGGCAGGGGGCCCGGAGCTATGGCTACACCTTC
>many|TRBD2|TRBV4-1|TRBJ2-5
CASRHSGGAETQYF
TGCGCCAGCAGGCATAGCGGGGGGGCGGAGACCCAGTACTTC
>many|.|TRBV28|TRBJ1-1
CASSSYEAFF
TGTGCCAGCAGTTCGTATGAAGCTTTCTTT
>.|TRBD1|TRBV29-1|TRBJ1-2
CSDMTGGYGYTF
TGCAGCGATATGACAGGGGGATATGGCTACACCTTC
>many|.|TRBV6-6|TRBJ2-7
CASSYSWSFYEQYF
TGTGCCAGCAGTTACTCCTGGAGTTTCTACGAGCAGTACTTC
>.|TRBD2|TRBV19|TRBJ2-1
CASAREGVVNEQFF
TGTGCCAGTGCCCGGGAGGGAGTAGTTAATGAGCAGTTCTTC
>.|.|TRBV28|TRBJ2-7
CASSPSNEQYF
TGTGCCAGCAGTCCCAGTAACGAGCAGTACTTC
>.|TRBD2|TRBV2|TRBJ2-5
CASSEGSSGRQETQYF
TGTGCCAGCAGTGAAGGGTCTAGCGGCCGTCAAGAGACCCAGTACTTC
>.|TRBD1|TRBV6-6|TRBJ2-1
CASSGNRGGGQGAAITNEQFF
TGTGCCAGCAGTGGCAACAGGGGCGGTGGACAGGGGGCGGCGATCACGAATGAGCAGTTCTTC
>few|.|TRBV9|TRBJ2-3
CASSPRPIRDTQYF
TGTGCCAGCAGCCCCCGGCCGATTCGGGATACGCAGTATTTT
>.|.|TRBV7-2|TRBJ1-2
CASSSRVMSYGYTF
TGTGCCAGCAGCTCCAGGGTGATGAGCTATGGCTACACCTTC
>many|TRBD2|TRBV20-1|TRBJ2-1
CSATGLAFHNEQFF
TGCAGTGCAACCGGACTAGCATTCCACAATGAGCAGTTCTTC
>medium-sized|.|TRBV6-2/TRBV6-3|TRBJ1-2
CASRRQDAYGYTF
TGTGCCAGCAGGCGACAGGACGCTTATGGCTACACCTTC
>many|.|TRBV6-2/TRBV6-3|TRBJ1-5
CASSERFQSYSVTQHF
TGTGCCAGCAGTGAAAGGTTCCAGAGTTACAGTGTGACCCAGCATTTT
>.|.|TRBV18|TRBJ1-1
CASSPRGFTEAFF
TGTGCCAGCTCACCCCGGGGTTTCACTGAAGCTTTCTTT